Listed below are T cell receptor beta chains from one sample, sequenced in a study of patients and donors after allogeneic stem cell transplantation. A single record per CDR3 protein comes from TCRdb applying MiXCR to the RT-PCR reads. The sample lists about a million distinct CDR3 sequences, around 17% occurring once. Specimen: blood, either unsorted or a sorted T cell fraction (not recorded which). These receptors were obtained from a human donor who was either an allogeneic HSCT recipient or a stem cell or donor lymphocyte infusion donor (not recorded which). It is not recorded whose cells these are; they may come from a transplant donor. CDR3s include the opening cysteine and the closing phenylalanine or tryptophan. A D gene is named only where the DNA matches it firmly. Rows may omit the clone size; those that give it use once, few, many or a size class.

CDR3 protein: CASSLGRAGVTEAFF
CDR3 DNA: TGTGCCAGCAGCTTAGGCCGGGCAGGGGTCACTGAAGCTTTCTTT
J gene: TRBJ1-1
clone size: -
V gene: TRBV7-6
D gene: -

CDR3 protein: CASSWSGPGGNEQFF
CDR3 DNA: TGTGCCAGCAGTTGGTCGGGGCCAGGAGGGAATGAGCAGTTCTTC
J gene: TRBJ2-1
clone size: few
V gene: TRBV27
D gene: -

CDR3 protein: CASSRTVFGGEGNSPLHF
CDR3 DNA: TGTGCCAGCAGTCGGACGGTGTTTGGGGGCGAAGGTAATTCACCCCTCCACTTT
J gene: TRBJ1-6
clone size: -
V gene: TRBV12-3/TRBV12-4
D gene: -

CDR3 protein: CATSDPSRETQYF
CDR3 DNA: TGTGCCACCAGTGATCCGTCCCGAGAGACCCAGTACTTC
J gene: TRBJ2-5
clone size: few
V gene: TRBV24-1
D gene: -

CDR3 protein: CATSTYRFSPLHF
CDR3 DNA: TGTGCCACCAGCACTTACAGGTTTTCACCCCTCCACTTT
J gene: TRBJ1-6
clone size: few
V gene: TRBV15
D gene: -

CDR3 protein: CSARVPRGTYNEQFF
CDR3 DNA: TGCAGTGCTAGAGTTCCCCGGGGTACCTACAATGAGCAGTTCTTC
J gene: TRBJ2-1
clone size: -
V gene: TRBV20-1
D gene: -

CDR3 protein: CASSFRGAVAGELFF
CDR3 DNA: TGTGCCAGCAGCTTCCGGGGGGCTGTAGCCGGGGAGCTGTTTTTT
J gene: TRBJ2-2
clone size: -
V gene: TRBV5-4
D gene: -

CDR3 protein: CSARGGTGGDEQFF
CDR3 DNA: TGCAGTGCTAGAGGGGGGACAGGGGGCGATGAGCAGTTCTTC
J gene: TRBJ2-1
clone size: -
V gene: TRBV20-1
D gene: TRBD1

CDR3 protein: CASSQEQSGSVGTDTQYF
CDR3 DNA: TGTGCCAGCAGCCAAGAGCAGAGCGGGAGCGTGGGGACAGATACGCAGTATTTT
J gene: TRBJ2-3
clone size: -
V gene: TRBV4-2
D gene: TRBD2

CDR3 protein: CASSLSGGGNLYEQYF
CDR3 DNA: TGTGCCAGCAGCTTATCGGGAGGGGGGAACCTTTACGAGCAGTACTTC
J gene: TRBJ2-7
clone size: -
V gene: TRBV7-3
D gene: TRBD2

CDR3 protein: CASSEGPRRGGYTF
CDR3 DNA: TGTGCCAGCAGTGAGGGCCCTAGAAGGGGTGGCTACACCTTC
J gene: TRBJ1-2
clone size: -
V gene: TRBV6-4
D gene: -

CDR3 protein: CASSPPRLHTDTQYF
CDR3 DNA: TGCGCCAGCAGCCCCCCCCGTTTGCACACAGATACGCAGTATTTT
J gene: TRBJ2-3
clone size: once
V gene: TRBV5-1
D gene: -